The source of this T cell receptor beta chain is a study of blood T cell repertoires in COVID-19. Across the whole study: From T cells, B-cell-depleted T cells, or PBMCs came the material, which was cDNA or gDNA.

A few counts support this clone. Additional DNA sequences in this sample encode the identical CDR3. The CDR3 is 13 amino acids. The germline V gene encodes CDR1 LNHDA and CDR2 SQIVND (reference sequence). Trimming took 5 bases from V and 1 from J, leaving 8 bases between them. Only in-frame clones appear in the TCRdb table, and some are missing; sequencing was by immunoSEQ multiplex PCR. The data hold 70,000 or so clones, with approximately 79% observed a single time. This clonotype was obtained from a man between 60 and 75 years old with acute or convalescent COVID-19. The chain has TRBV19 and TRBJ1-1, with D possibly matching TRBD1 (6 bases). Source material: peripheral blood. CDR3 bases: TGTGCCAGTAGTGACAGGCCGAACACTGAAGCTTTCTTT. Its translation is CASSDRPNTEAFF.